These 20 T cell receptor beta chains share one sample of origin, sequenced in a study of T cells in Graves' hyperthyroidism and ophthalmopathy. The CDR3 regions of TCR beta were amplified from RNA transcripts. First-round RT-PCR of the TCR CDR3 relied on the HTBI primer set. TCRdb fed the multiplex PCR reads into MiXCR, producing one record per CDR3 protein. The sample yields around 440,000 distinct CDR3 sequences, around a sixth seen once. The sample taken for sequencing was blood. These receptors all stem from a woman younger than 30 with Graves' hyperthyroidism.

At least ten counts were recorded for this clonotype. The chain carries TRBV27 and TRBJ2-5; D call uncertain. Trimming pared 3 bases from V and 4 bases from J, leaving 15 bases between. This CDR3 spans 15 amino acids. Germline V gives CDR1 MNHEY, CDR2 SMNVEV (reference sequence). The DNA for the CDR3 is TGTGCCAGCAGTTTCTTCGGGTTCGACCCAGAGACCCAGTACTTC. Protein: CASSFFGFDPETQYF.

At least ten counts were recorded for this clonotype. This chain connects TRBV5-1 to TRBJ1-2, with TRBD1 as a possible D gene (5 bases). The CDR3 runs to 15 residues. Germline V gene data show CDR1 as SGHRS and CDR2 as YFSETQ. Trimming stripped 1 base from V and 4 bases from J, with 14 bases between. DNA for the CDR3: TGCGCCAGCAGCTTGCCGGGGGGAGGAGGCTATGGCTACACCTTC. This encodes CASSLPGGGGYGYTF. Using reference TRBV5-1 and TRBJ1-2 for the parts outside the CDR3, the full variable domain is KAGVTQTPRYLIKTRGQQVTLSCSPISGHRSVSWYQQTPGQGLQFLFEYFSETQRNKGNFPGRFSGRQFSNSRSEMNVSTLELGDSALYLCASSLPGGGGYGYTFGSGTRLTVV.

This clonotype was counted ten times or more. CDR3 nucleotide sequence: TGCGCCAGTCAGCACATGAACACTGAAGCTTTCTTT. It codes for CASQHMNTEAFF. The chain combines TRBV5-1 with TRBJ1-1, with D hard to call. V dropped 8 bases and J dropped 0 bases, with 8 bases sitting between them. This CDR3 is 12 amino acids long. Germline V CDR1 and CDR2: SGHRS, YFSETQ.

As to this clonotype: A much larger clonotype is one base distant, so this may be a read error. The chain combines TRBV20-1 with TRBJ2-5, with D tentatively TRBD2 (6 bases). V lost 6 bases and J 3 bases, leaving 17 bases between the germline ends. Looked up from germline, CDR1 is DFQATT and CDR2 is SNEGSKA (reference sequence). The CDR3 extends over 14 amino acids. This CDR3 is CSALSRDCKETQYF. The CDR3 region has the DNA TGCAGTGCACTATCCCGGGACTGCAAAGAGACCCAGTACTTC.

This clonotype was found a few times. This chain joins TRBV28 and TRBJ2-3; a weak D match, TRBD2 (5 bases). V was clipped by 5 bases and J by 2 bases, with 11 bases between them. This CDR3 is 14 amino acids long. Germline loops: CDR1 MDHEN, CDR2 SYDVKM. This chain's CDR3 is CASSLGLTTDTQYF. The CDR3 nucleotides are TGTGCCAGCAGTCTCGGACTGACCACAGATACGCAGTATTTT.

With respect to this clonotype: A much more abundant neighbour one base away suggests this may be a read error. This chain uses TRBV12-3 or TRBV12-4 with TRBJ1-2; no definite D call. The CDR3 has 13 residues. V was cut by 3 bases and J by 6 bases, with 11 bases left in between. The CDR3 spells CASSFNAGNGYTF. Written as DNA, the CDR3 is TGTGCCAGCAGTTTTAACGCGGGTAATGGCTACACCTTC.

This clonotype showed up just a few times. The CDR3 coding sequence is TGTGCCAGCAGTTATGGAATTAGCGCAGATACGCAGTATTTT. Its translation is CASSYGISADTQYF. V gene TRBV6-1 combines with J gene TRBJ2-3, with D possibly TRBD2 on 5 matching bases. Trimming cost V 5 bases and J 4 bases, with 13 bases left between them. The CDR3 contains 14 residues. Germline assignment: CDR1 MNHNS and CDR2 SASEGT.

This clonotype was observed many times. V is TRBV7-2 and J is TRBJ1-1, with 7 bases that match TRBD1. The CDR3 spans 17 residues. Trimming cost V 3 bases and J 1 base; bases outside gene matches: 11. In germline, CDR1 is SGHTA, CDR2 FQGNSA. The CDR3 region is CASSFLYRGGRNTEAFF. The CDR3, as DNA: TGTGCCAGCAGCTTCCTCTACAGGGGTGGGCGGAACACTGAAGCTTTCTTT.

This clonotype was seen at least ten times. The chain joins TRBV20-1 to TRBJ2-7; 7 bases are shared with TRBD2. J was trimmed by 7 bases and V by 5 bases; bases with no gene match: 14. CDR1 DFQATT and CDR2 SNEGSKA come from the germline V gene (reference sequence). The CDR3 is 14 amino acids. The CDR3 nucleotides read TGCAGTGCTTCTCGGGGGGATGGGGGTTATGAGCAGTACTTC. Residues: CSASRGDGGYEQYF.

CDR3 protein: CATSGPSGTGRNNEQFF. The CDR3 DNA reads as TGTGCCACCAGTGGTCCATCCGGGACAGGGCGCAACAATGAGCAGTTCTTC. The chain has TRBV24-1 and TRBJ2-1, with 9 nucleotides matching TRBD1. CDR3 length equals 17 residues. Germline CDR1 KGHDR, CDR2 SFDVKD. V lost 5 bases to trimming and J lost 5 bases; unmatched junction nucleotides: 12.

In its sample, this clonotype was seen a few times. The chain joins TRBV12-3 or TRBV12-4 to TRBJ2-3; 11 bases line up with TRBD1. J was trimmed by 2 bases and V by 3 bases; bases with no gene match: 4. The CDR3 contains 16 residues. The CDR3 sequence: CASSLGTGGSTDTQYF. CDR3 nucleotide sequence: TGTGCCAGCAGTTTGGGGACAGGGGGTTCCACAGATACGCAGTATTTT.

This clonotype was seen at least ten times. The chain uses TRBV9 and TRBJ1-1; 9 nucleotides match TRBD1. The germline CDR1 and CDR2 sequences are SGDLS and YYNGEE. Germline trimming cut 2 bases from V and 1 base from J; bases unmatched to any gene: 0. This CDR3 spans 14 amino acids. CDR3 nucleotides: TGTGCCAGCAGCGTGACAGGGGGGAACACTGAAGCTTTCTTT. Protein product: CASSVTGGNTEAFF.

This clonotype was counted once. The CDR3 here is CATHTGAGADTQYF. The CDR3 DNA sequence: TGTGCCACCCATACGGGCGCGGGCGCAGATACGCAGTATTTT. The chain links TRBV19 to TRBJ2-3; the D gene is possibly TRBD2 (5 bases). Trimming took off 10 bases at V and 4 bases at J, with 18 bases between the two ends. The CDR3 length is 14 residues. The V gene's germline CDR1 is LNHDA and CDR2 SQIVND (reference sequence).

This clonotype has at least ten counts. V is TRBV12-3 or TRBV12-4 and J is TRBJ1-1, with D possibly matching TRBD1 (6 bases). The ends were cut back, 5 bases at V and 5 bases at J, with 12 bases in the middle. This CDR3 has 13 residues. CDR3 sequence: CASSTGRVTEAFF. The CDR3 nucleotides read TGTGCCAGCAGTACAGGGAGGGTAACTGAAGCTTTCTTT.

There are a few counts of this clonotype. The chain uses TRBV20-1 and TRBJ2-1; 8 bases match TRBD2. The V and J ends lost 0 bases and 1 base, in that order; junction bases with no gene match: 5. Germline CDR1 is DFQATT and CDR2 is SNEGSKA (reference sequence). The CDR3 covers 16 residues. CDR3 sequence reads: CSARDEAGASYNEQFF. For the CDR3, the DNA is TGCAGTGCTAGAGATGAAGCGGGGGCTTCCTACAATGAGCAGTTCTTC.

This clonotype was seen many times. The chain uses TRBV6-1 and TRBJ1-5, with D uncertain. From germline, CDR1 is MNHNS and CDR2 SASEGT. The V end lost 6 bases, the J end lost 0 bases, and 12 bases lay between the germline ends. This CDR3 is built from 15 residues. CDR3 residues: CASRKDGASNQPQHF. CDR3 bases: TGTGCCAGCAGAAAAGACGGAGCTAGCAATCAGCCCCAGCATTTT.

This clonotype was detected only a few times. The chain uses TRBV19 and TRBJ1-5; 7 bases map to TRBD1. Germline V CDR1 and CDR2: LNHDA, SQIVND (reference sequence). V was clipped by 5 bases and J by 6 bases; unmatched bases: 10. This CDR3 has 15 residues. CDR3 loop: CASSFGTAPGQPQHF. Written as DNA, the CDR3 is TGTGCCAGTAGTTTCGGGACAGCCCCCGGTCAGCCCCAGCATTTT.

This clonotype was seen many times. The CDR3 DNA follows: TGTGCCAGCAGCCCCAGGAGTGCAACTAATGAAAAACTGTTTTTT. Its protein product is CASSPRSATNEKLFF. This chain connects TRBV3-1 to TRBJ1-4; D gene ambiguous. Trimming took off 4 bases at V and 0 bases at J, with 9 bases between the two ends. Germline V gives CDR1 LGHDT, CDR2 YNNKEL (reference sequence). The CDR3 is 15 amino acids.

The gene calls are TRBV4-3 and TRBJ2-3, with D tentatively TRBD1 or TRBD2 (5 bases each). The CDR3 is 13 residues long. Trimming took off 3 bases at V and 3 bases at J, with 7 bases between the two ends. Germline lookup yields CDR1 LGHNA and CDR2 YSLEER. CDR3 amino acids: CASSQWGTDTQYF. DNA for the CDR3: TGCGCCAGCAGCCAGTGGGGGACAGATACGCAGTATTTT.

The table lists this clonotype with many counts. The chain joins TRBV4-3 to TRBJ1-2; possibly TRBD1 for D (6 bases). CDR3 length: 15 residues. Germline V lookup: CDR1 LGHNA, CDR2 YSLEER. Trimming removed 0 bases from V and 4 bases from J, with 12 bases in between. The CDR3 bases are TGCGCCAGCAGCCAAGAAACAGGGTACTCCTATGGCTACACCTTC. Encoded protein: CASSQETGYSYGYTF.